Following are 22 T cell receptor beta chains from one sample sequenced in a study of radiation and T cells in renal cell carcinoma. Documented time point: baseline pretreatment blood. Specified treatment: 15 Gy SBRT to primary tumor, nephrectomy 4 weeks later. Here immunoSEQ multiplex PCR was the method, and the copy in TCRdb shows in-frame clones only, minus some. The table lists about 22,000 clones, nearly 80% of them singletons, with about 40% in the top ten. The input for sequencing was blood, taken from a patient whose treatment included radiotherapy and nephrectomy. The receptors were gathered from a man aged 55 to 70 with renal cell carcinoma.

The rearrangement joins TRBV6-5 to TRBJ2-1, with 7 bases aligning to TRBD2. This CDR3 contains 13 residues. Trimming removed 8 bases from V and 9 bases from J; junction bases left unmatched: 10. CDR1 is MNHEY and CDR2 is SVGAGI in the germline V gene. CDR3 protein: CASGMSGMGEQFF. The CDR3 region has the DNA TGTGCCAGCGGAATGAGCGGGATGGGTGAGCAGTTCTTC.

The chain employs TRBV4-1 and TRBJ2-5, with 10 positions matching TRBD2. This CDR3 has 20 residues. With 0 bases clipped from V and 1 base from J, the junction kept 14 bases outside the gene matches. Germline CDR1 reads MGHRA; CDR2 reads YSYEKL. The CDR3: CASSQDSGWASGGLQETQYF. CDR3 DNA sequence: TGCGCCAGCAGCCAAGATTCGGGGTGGGCTAGCGGGGGACTCCAAGAGACCCAGTACTTC.

The chain couples TRBV5-1 to TRBJ1-6; D remains unclear. CDR3 length: 16 residues. CDR1 and CDR2 from the germline V gene are SGHRS and YFSETQ. The germline V and J ends were trimmed by 0 bases and 2 bases, with 9 bases remaining between them. The CDR3 DNA is TGCGCCAGCAGCTTGGGCCAGTATGCCTATAATTCACCCCTCCACTTT. This sequence encodes CASSLGQYAYNSPLHF. The complete variable domain, with remaining parts taken from reference TRBV5-1 and TRBJ1-6, reads KAGVTQTPRYLIKTRGQQVTLSCSPISGHRSVSWYQQTPGQGLQFLFEYFSETQRNKGNFPGRFSGRQFSNSRSEMNVSTLELGDSALYLCASSLGQYAYNSPLHFGNGTRLTVT.

The V gene is TRBV7-8, the J gene TRBJ2-1; D gene unclear. The CDR3 sequence is 17 residues long. V lost 3 bases and J lost 8, with 23 bases in between. Germline V gene lookup returns CDR1 SGHVS and CDR2 FQNEAQ. The CDR3 DNA follows: TGTGCCAGCAGCTTTTCGGCTAGTTGGCTCGATGTCGATGAGCAGTTCTTC. Translation gives CASSFSASWLDVDEQFF. Using reference TRBV7-8 and TRBJ2-1 for the parts outside the CDR3, the full variable domain is GAGVSQSPRYKVAKRGQDVALRCDPISGHVSLFWYQQALGQGPEFLTYFQNEAQLDKSGLPSDRFFAERPEGSVSTLKIQRTQQEDSAVYLCASSFSASWLDVDEQFFGPGTRLTVL.

CDR3 DNA: TGCGCCAGCAGTCAATCTCTCTCCACCTTC. Residues: CASSQSLSTF. The J gene is TRBJ1-2, the V gene TRBV23-1; no clear D gene. TRBV23-1 is placed among ORFs of uncertain function. The CDR3 contains 10 residues. V was clipped by 0 bases and J by 13 bases, with 6 bases between them.

The chain recombines TRBV5-1 with TRBJ1-5, with D possibly matching TRBD1 (5 bases). In germline, CDR1 is SGHRS, CDR2 YFSETQ. CDR3 size: 14 residues. V was clipped by 0 bases and J by 7 bases, with 11 bases between them. The CDR3 sequence: CASSLGGVDQPQHF. CDR3 in DNA: TGCGCCAGCAGCTTGGGGGGGGTGGACCAGCCCCAGCATTTT.

CDR3 in amino acids: CASRRTKAAPISYEQYF. The DNA of the CDR3 is TGTGCAAGTCGGCGGACTAAGGCGGCCCCGATCTCCTACGAGCAGTACTTC. This chain joins TRBV12-2 and TRBJ2-7; the listed D gene, TRBD2, was not tested against the DNA. TRBV12-2 represents a pseudogene. The CDR3 length is 17 residues.

The chain employs TRBV18 and TRBJ2-7; D is possibly TRBD1 or TRBD2 (5 bases each). V shed 3 bases and J shed 0 bases, with 15 bases lying between them. Germline V gene data show CDR1 as KGHSH and CDR2 as LQKENI. This CDR3 spans 16 amino acids. The CDR3 sequence: CASSPEVYGGSYEQYF. The CDR3 DNA sequence: TGTGCCAGCTCACCGGAGGTCTATGGGGGCTCCTACGAGCAGTACTTC.

The chain couples TRBV5-6 to TRBJ1-6, with D perhaps matching TRBD1 (5 bases). The CDR3 covers 14 residues. Germline-derived CDR1 and CDR2 are SGHDT and YYEEEE. V was clipped by 2 bases and J by 9 bases, with 12 bases between them. This CDR3 is CASSLRTNFSPLHF. The CDR3 coding sequence is TGTGCCAGCAGCTTACGGACAAATTTTTCACCCCTCCACTTT.

This clone has more than one count but fewer than ten. The chain joins TRBV4-3 to TRBJ2-7, with 7 nucleotides matching TRBD1. From germline, CDR1 is LGHNA and CDR2 YSLEER. This CDR3 comprises 18 residues. The trim removed 0 bases at V and 0 bases at J, leaving 11 bases unmatched. CDR3 sequence: CASSQDFFHRGRSYEQYF. CDR3 coding DNA: TGCGCCAGCAGCCAAGATTTTTTTCACAGGGGACGCTCCTACGAGCAGTACTTC.

This chain uses TRBV9 with TRBJ2-1; D perhaps matches TRBD2 (5 bases). V dropped 3 bases and J dropped 0 bases, with 10 bases sitting between them. The germline V gene encodes CDR1 SGDLS and CDR2 YYNGEE. The CDR3 is 15 amino acids. CDR3 nucleotides: TGTGCCAGCAGCGCCGAGGGTGACTCCTACAATGAGCAGTTCTTC. Its protein product is CASSAEGDSYNEQFF.

CDR3 sequence reads: CASSQVGRGGQPQHF. The CDR3, as DNA: TGCGCCAGCAGCCAAGTAGGTAGGGGGGGTCAGCCCCAGCATTTT. This chain links TRBV4-1 with TRBJ1-5; perhaps TRBD1 as D (6 bases). V lost 1 base, J lost 6 bases, and 13 bases lay in between. This CDR3 region has 15 residues. Germline values: CDR1 MGHRA, CDR2 YSYEKL.

The V gene is TRBV19, the J gene TRBJ2-4, with D hard to call. Germline values: CDR1 LNHDA, CDR2 SQIVND (reference sequence). The CDR3 runs to 13 residues. Trimming cost V 1 base and J 6 bases, with 7 bases left between them. The CDR3 coding sequence is TGTGCCAGTAGTATAGTTCTTAGAAACATTCAGTACTTC. This codes for CASSIVLRNIQYF.

The chain carries TRBV15 and TRBJ1-5; no firm D call. Trimming stripped 4 bases from V and 3 bases from J, with 7 bases between. The CDR3 consists of 13 residues. In germline, CDR1 is LNHNV, CDR2 YYDKDF (reference sequence). The CDR3 loop reads CATSTEVNQPQHF. The DNA of the CDR3 is TGTGCCACCAGCACGGAAGTCAATCAGCCCCAGCATTTT.

This chain uses TRBV30 with TRBJ1-5, with D maybe TRBD1 (5 bases). Germline V CDR1 and CDR2: GTSNPN, SVGIG (reference sequence). Trimming left V 2 bases short and J 2 bases short, with 10 bases between. This CDR3 has 14 residues. CDR3 amino acids: CAWSLGTGNQPQHF. CDR3 DNA: TGTGCCTGGAGTCTCGGGACGGGCAATCAGCCCCAGCATTTT.

The rearrangement links TRBV10-3 to TRBJ2-2, with D maybe TRBD2 (6 bases). Trimming took off 4 bases at V and 1 base at J, with 13 bases between the two ends. CDR3 size: 16 residues. Looked up from germline, CDR1 is ENHRY and CDR2 is SYGVKD. CDR3 sequence: CAISALADLNTGELFF. The CDR3 DNA is TGTGCCATCAGTGCATTAGCGGATCTGAACACCGGGGAGCTGTTTTTT.

This sequence joins TRBV10-2 and TRBJ2-7; TRBD2 matches at 7 bases. The CDR3 is 12 amino acids. After removal of 8 bases from V and 2 bases from J, the junction contained 3 bases not matched to a gene. From germline, CDR1 is WSHSY and CDR2 SAAADI. This CDR3 reads CASGLVPYEQYF. The CDR3 DNA sequence: TGCGCCAGCGGACTAGTCCCCTACGAGCAGTACTTC.

This clone was counted a few times. The rearrangement links TRBV30 to TRBJ1-2; possibly TRBD1 for D (6 bases). V lost 3 bases, J lost 5 bases, and 13 bases lay in between. CDR1 GTSNPN and CDR2 SVGIG come from the germline V gene (reference sequence). The CDR3 consists of 13 residues. CDR3 in DNA: TGTGCCTGGAGAGTGGACAGTTATTATGGCTACACCTTC. Protein product: CAWRVDSYYGYTF.

The chain combines TRBV7-2 with TRBJ2-1, with unresolved D. The CDR3 consists of 15 residues. Trimming pared 3 bases from V and 12 bases from J, leaving 21 bases between. Germline V lookup: CDR1 SGHTA, CDR2 FQGNSA. The CDR3 coding sequence is TGTGCCAGCAGCTTCAAAAAAAGCGCCCCCCTGCGGCAGTTCTTC. Translated, it gives CASSFKKSAPLRQFF.

The chain employs TRBV9 and TRBJ1-4; the match to TRBD1 covers 7 bases. J lost 4 bases, V lost 4 bases, and 7 bases had no gene match. Per germline, CDR1 SGDLS and CDR2 YYNGEE. CDR3 length: 15 residues. The CDR3 nucleotides read TGTGCCAGCAGCCATAGTGGACAGGTTAATGAAAAACTGTTTTTT. This gives the protein CASSHSGQVNEKLFF.

In this sample, this clone turned up a few times. The V and J genes are TRBV4-2 and TRBJ1-5; D remains unclear. The CDR3 has 19 amino acids. Germline V gene sequence: CDR1 LGHNA, CDR2 YNFKEQ. Trimming took 0 bases from V and 0 from J, leaving 18 bases between them. CDR3 sequence reads: CASSQDRTVFVLSNQPQHF. Written as DNA, the CDR3 is TGTGCCAGCAGCCAAGATAGAACAGTGTTCGTTCTTAGCAATCAGCCCCAGCATTTT.

J is TRBJ2-1 and V is TRBV5-8; D remains unclear. V was shortened by 2 bases and J by 9 bases, with 12 bases between the two germline ends. CDR1 is SGHTS, CDR2 YDEGEE, per germline. This CDR3 is 13 amino acids long. The CDR3 sequence: CASSFNWVGEQFF. CDR3 nucleotides: TGTGCCAGCAGCTTCAATTGGGTTGGTGAGCAGTTCTTC.